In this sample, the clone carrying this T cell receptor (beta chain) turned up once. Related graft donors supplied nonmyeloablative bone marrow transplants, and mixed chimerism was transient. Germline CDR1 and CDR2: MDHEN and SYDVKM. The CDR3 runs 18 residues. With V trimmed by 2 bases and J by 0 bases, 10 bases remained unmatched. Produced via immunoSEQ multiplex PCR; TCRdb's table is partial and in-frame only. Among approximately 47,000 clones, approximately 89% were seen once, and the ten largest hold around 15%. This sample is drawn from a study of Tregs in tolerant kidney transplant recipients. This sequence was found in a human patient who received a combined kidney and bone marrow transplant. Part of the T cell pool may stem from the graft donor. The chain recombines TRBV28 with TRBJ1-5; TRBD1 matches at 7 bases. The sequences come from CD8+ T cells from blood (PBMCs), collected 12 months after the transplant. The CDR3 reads CASSLRTGDGYSNQPQHF. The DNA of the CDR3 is TGTGCCAGCAGTTTACGGACAGGAGACGGATATAGCAATCAGCCCCAGCATTTT.